This record covers a single TCR beta chain. Its target is unknown. Germline loops: CDR1 SEHNR, CDR2 FQNEAQ (reference sequence). Trimming shortened V by 5 bases and J by 8 bases, and 15 bases separated the two germline ends. The CDR3 has 13 residues. Sorting that relied on CD45RO/CCR7/CD25/CD127/CD95/CD27 yielded CD4+ naive, central memory, regulatory and stem cell-like memory cells. Reverse transcribing all isolated RNA meant expressed TCRB transcripts were sequenced. Some clones are missing from TCRdb's copy, which holds only in-frame ones; the method was immunoSEQ multiplex PCR. The sample lists 350,000 or so clones, around a fifth occurring once. The data were taken from a study of beta chain features in type 1 diabetes. Broader study findings: A closer apparent resemblance between naive, central memory and Treg TCRB repertoires was seen in patients than in healthy donors.

Source material: naive CD4+ T cells from blood. V gene TRBV7-9 combines with J gene TRBJ1-2; D unclear. This sequence originates from a woman younger than 35 in good health. The CDR3 is CASSPSELGGYTF. The CDR3 region has the DNA TGTGCCAGCAGCCCCTCTGAGTTGGGCGGCTACACCTTC. The full variable domain, in which reference TRBV7-9 and TRBJ1-2 provide the parts outside the CDR3, is DTGVSQNPRHKITKRGQNVTFRCDPISEHNRLYWYRQTLGQGPEFLTYFQNEAQLEKSRLLSDRFSAERPKGSFSTLEIQRTEQGDSAMYLCASSPSELGGYTFGSGTRLTVV.